This TCR beta chain was profiled in a study of beta chain features in type 1 diabetes. Whole-study findings and limits: In every one of the four CD4+ subsets, TCRB CDR3s were moderately but significantly shorter in Type 1 diabetes patients.

Only one heparinised blood draw was taken per donor, and its volume averaged approximately 0.11 L. CDR1 is LGHNT and CDR2 is FRNRAP in the germline V gene. CDR3 length equals 19 residues. The V segment lost 4 bases and the J segment 1 base; nucleotides outside the gene matches: 11. This clone was found once. Its specificity is unknown. The investigators reverse transcribed all of the isolated RNA, so they sequenced expressed TCRB transcripts. The assay was immunoSEQ multiplex PCR, and TCRdb's table has in-frame clones only and misses some. The table records some 70,000 clones, about 50% of them present only once.

Sequenced sample: central memory CD4+ T cells from blood. This clonotype originated in a man aged 25-45 years with type 1 diabetes. This chain links TRBV12-5 with TRBJ2-5, with TRBD2 matching 14 bases. For the CDR3, the DNA is TGTGCTAGTGGTTCAGCTTTCGGGACTAGCGGGGGACCCCAAGAGACCCAGTACTTC. This codes for CASGSAFGTSGGPQETQYF.